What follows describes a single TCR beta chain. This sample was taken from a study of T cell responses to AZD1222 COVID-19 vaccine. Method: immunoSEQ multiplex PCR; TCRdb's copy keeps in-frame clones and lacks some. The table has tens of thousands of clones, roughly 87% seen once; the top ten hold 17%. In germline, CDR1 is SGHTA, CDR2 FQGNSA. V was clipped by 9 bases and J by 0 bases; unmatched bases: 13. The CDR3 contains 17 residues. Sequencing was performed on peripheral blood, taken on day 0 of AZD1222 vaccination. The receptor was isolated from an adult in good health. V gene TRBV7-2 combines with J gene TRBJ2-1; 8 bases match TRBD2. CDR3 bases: TGTGCCAGTGCATACGGGGGGGTTCTTTTCTCCTACAATGAGCAGTTCTTC. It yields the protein CASAYGGVLFSYNEQFF.